Listed below are T cell receptor beta chains from one sample, sequenced in a study of blood T cell repertoires in COVID-19. Data came from immunoSEQ multiplex PCR; TCRdb stores just in-frame clones and leaves some out. The sample yields hundreds of thousands of clones, roughly 80% seen once. The sequencing input was peripheral blood. All receptors derive from a woman in her thirties or forties with active or convalescent COVID-19. Each CDR3 is given with its conserved first and last residue. The order of the fields is clone size, J gene, V gene, D gene, CDR3 protein, CDR3 DNA. A D gene is named only where the DNA matches it firmly. A clone size is listed for some rows: how often the clone was seen (once, few, many), or a class if it is expanded.

few TRBJ2-7 TRBV4-2 . CASSQDLWDISYEQYF TGTGCCAGCAGCCAAGATTTGTGGGACATCTCCTACGAGCAGTACTTC
once TRBJ2-4 TRBV6-5 . CASSPTLQNIQYF TGTGCCAGCAGTCCGACACTCCAAAACATTCAGTACTTC
. TRBJ1-1 TRBV3-1/TRBV3-2 TRBD1 CASSQERGTALNTEAFF TGTGCCAGCAGCCAAGAACGCGGGACAGCACTGAACACTGAAGCTTTCTTT
. TRBJ1-3 TRBV19 . CASSQQVSGNTIYF TGTGCCAGTAGTCAACAGGTCTCTGGAAACACCATATATTTT
. TRBJ2-1 TRBV27 TRBD2 CASSPLWKTSGGAVDEQFF TGTGCCAGCAGTCCGCTATGGAAGACTAGCGGGGGGGCGGTCGATGAGCAGTTCTTC
. TRBJ2-1 TRBV9 TRBD1 CASSAGGQGLYEQFF TGTGCCAGCAGCGCTGGGGGACAGGGTTTGTATGAGCAGTTCTTC
. TRBJ2-2 TRBV28 . CASRRYRDIGELFF TGTGCCAGCAGGCGTTACAGGGACATCGGGGAGCTGTTTTTT
. TRBJ1-1 TRBV5-5 TRBD1 CASSRQGATSYTEAFF TGTGCCAGCAGCCGACAGGGGGCGACTAGTTACACTGAAGCTTTCTTT
. TRBJ2-1 TRBV7-9 TRBD2 CASSFGSGGPSHEQFF TGTGCCAGCAGTTTTGGGAGCGGGGGCCCATCCCATGAGCAGTTCTTC
. TRBJ1-1 TRBV27 . CASSLRDRNTEAFF TGTGCCAGCAGTTTACGAGACAGGAACACTGAAGCTTTCTTT
. TRBJ1-2 TRBV5-1 . CASSFAGDGYTF TGCGCCAGCAGCTTCGCGGGGGACGGCTACACCTTC
. TRBJ1-5 TRBV13 . CASSLGGAGGNQPQHF TGTGCCAGCAGCTTAGGAGGGGCAGGGGGCAATCAGCCCCAGCATTTT
. TRBJ1-3 TRBV28 TRBD1 CASGMTGVAGNTIYF TGTGCCAGCGGAATGACAGGGGTAGCTGGAAACACCATATATTTT
. TRBJ2-3 TRBV27 . CASSLSSSTDTQYF TGTGCCAGCAGTTTATCGTCTAGCACAGATACGCAGTATTTT